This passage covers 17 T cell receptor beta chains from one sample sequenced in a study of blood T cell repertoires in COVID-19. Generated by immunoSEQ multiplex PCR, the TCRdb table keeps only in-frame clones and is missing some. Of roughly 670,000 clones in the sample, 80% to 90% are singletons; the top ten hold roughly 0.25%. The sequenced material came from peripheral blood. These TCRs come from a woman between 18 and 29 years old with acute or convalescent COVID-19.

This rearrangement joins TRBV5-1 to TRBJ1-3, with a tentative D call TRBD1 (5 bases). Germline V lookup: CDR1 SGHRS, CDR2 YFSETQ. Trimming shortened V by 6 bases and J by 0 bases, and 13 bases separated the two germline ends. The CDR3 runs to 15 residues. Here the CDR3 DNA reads TGCGCCAGCACCCCGGGGGGGACCTCTGGAAACACCATATATTTT. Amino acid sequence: CASTPGGTSGNTIYF. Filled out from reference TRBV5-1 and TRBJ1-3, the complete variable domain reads KAGVTQTPRYLIKTRGQQVTLSCSPISGHRSVSWYQQTPGQGLQFLFEYFSETQRNKGNFPGRFSGRQFSNSRSEMNVSTLELGDSALYLCASTPGGTSGNTIYFGEGSWLTVV.

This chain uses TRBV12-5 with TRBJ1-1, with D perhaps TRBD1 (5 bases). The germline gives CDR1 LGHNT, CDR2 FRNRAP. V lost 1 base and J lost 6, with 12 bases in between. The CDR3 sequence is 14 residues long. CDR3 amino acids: CASGLAGWKAEAFF. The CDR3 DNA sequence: TGTGCTAGTGGTTTGGCAGGGTGGAAGGCTGAAGCTTTCTTT.

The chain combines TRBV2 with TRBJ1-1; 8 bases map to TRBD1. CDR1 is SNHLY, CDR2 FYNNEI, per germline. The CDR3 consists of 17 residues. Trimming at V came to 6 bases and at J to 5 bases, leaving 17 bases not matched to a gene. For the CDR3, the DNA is TGTGCCAGCAGGAGGGGGGGCGCCGACAGGGGAGGAACTGAAGCTTTCTTT. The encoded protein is CASRRGGADRGGTEAFF.

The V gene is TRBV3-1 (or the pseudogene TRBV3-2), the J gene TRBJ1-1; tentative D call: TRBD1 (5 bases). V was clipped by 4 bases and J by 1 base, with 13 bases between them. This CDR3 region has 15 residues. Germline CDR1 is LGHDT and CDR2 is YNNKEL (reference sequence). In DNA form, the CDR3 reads TGTGCCAGCAGCCGTCCAGGGATCAGGAACACTGAAGCTTTCTTT. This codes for CASSRPGIRNTEAFF.

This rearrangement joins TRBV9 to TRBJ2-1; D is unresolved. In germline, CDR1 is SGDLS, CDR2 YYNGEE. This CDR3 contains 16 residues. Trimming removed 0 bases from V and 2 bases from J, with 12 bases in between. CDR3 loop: CASSVAQQPAYNEQFF. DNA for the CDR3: TGTGCCAGCAGCGTAGCCCAACAGCCAGCCTACAATGAGCAGTTCTTC.

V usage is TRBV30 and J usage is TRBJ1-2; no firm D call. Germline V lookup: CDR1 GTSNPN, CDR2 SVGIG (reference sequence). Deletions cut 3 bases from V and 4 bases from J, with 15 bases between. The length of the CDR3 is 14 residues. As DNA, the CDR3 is TGTGCCTGGAGCCAGGACGGACTATTCTATGGCTACACCTTC. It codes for CAWSQDGLFYGYTF.

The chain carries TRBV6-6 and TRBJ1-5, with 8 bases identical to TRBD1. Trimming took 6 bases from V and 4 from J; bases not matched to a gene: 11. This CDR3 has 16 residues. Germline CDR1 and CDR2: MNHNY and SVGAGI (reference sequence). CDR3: CASSHRTGRGNQPQHF. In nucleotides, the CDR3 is TGTGCCAGCAGCCACAGGACAGGGCGGGGGAATCAGCCCCAGCATTTT.

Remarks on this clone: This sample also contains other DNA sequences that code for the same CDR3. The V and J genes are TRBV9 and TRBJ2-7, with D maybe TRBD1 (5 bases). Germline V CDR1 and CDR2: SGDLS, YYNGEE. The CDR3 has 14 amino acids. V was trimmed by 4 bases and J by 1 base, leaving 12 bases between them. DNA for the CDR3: TGTGCCAGCAGCCCGCTGGCAGGGTCCTACGAGCAGTACTTC. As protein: CASSPLAGSYEQYF. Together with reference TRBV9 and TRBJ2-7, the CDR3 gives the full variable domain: DSGVTQTPKHLITATGQRVTLRCSPRSGDLSVYWYQQSLDQGLQFLIQYYNGEERAKGNILERFSAQQFPDLHSELNLSSLELGDSALYFCASSPLAGSYEQYFGPGTRLTVT.

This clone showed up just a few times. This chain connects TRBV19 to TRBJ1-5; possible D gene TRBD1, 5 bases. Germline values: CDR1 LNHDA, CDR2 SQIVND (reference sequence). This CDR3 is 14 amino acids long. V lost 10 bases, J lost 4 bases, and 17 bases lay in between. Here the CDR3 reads CATKPTGGNQPQHF. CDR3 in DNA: TGTGCCACCAAACCTACTGGGGGGAATCAGCCCCAGCATTTT.

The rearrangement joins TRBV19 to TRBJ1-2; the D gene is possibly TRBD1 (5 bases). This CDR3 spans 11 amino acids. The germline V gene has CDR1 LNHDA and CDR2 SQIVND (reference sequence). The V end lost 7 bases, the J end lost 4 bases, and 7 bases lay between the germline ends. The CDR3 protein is CASNRSYGYTF. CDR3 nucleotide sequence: TGTGCCAGTAACAGGTCCTATGGCTACACCTTC.

CDR3 region: CASRDSRKGYTF. The DNA of the CDR3 is TGTGCCAGCAGGGACAGCCGCAAGGGCTACACCTTC. V and J are TRBV6-5 and TRBJ1-2, with D possibly matching TRBD1 (6 bases). V lost 6 bases to trimming and J lost 8 bases, with 13 bases between them. CDR3 length equals 12 residues. The germline V gene encodes CDR1 MNHEY and CDR2 SVGAGI.

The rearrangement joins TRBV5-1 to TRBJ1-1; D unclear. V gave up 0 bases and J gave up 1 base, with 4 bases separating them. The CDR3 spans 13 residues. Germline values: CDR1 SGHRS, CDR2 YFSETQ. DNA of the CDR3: TGCGCCAGCAGCTTGGCAGAGAACACTGAAGCTTTCTTT. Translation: CASSLAENTEAFF.

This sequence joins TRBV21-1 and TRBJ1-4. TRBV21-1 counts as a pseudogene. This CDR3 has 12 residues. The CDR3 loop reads CASSLCLLSWFF. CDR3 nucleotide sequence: TGTGCCAGCAGCCTGTGTCTCCTGAGTTGGTTTTTT.

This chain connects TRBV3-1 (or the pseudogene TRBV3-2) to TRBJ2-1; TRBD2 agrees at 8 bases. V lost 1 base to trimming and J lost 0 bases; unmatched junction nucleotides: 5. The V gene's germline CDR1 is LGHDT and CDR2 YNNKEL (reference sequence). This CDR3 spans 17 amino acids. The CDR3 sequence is CASSQVVAGSSYNEQFF. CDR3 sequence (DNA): TGTGCCAGCAGCCAAGTGGTAGCGGGGAGCTCCTACAATGAGCAGTTCTTC.

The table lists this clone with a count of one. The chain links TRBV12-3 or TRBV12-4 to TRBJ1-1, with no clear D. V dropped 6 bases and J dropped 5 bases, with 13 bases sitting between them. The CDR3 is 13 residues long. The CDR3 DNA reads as TGTGCCAGCAGCCTGCCAGGCTGGACTGAAGCTTTCTTT. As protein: CASSLPGWTEAFF.

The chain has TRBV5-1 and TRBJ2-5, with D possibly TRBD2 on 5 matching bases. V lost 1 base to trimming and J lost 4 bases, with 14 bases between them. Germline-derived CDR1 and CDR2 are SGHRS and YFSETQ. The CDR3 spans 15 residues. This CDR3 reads CASSLSGYPLETQYF. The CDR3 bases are TGCGCCAGCAGCTTGAGCGGATACCCTTTAGAGACCCAGTACTTC.

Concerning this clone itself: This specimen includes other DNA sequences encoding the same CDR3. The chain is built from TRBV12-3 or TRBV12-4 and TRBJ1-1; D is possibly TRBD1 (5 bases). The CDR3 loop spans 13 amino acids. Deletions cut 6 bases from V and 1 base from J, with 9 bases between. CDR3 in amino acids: CASSLTGNTEAFF. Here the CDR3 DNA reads TGTGCCAGCAGCCTAACAGGGAACACTGAAGCTTTCTTT.